This T cell receptor (beta chain) was retrieved from a study of T cell changes during pregnancy in multiple sclerosis. The germline V gene encodes CDR1 SGHDN and CDR2 FVKESK. The CDR3 runs to 13 residues. Between the trimmed V and J ends, which lost 1 base and 12 bases, there was a span of 13 bases. This table comes from immunoSEQ multiplex PCR, and its TCRdb copy is limited to in-frame clones, with some not included. The sample consists of approximately 29,000 clones, about nine tenths of them appearing once. The chain couples TRBV14 to TRBJ2-1; maybe TRBD2 (5 bases). This TCR was sampled from a female donor with multiple sclerosis, enrolled in a pregnancy study. Material: CD8+ T cells from peripheral blood mononuclear cells, obtained before pregnancy. This chain's CDR3 is CASSQASLGAQFF. The DNA of the CDR3 is TGTGCCAGCAGCCAAGCGAGTTTGGGAGCGCAGTTCTTC.